This T cell receptor beta chain came from a study of identical twins. This clonotype was detected only a few times. Trimming stripped 1 base from V and 1 base from J, with 17 bases between. Looked up from germline, CDR1 is SGHAT and CDR2 is FQNNGV. CDR3 length: 18 residues. TCRdb passed the 5' RACE reads through MiXCR, listing each CDR3 protein once. The data contain 460,000 or so distinct CDR3 sequences, 11% to 15% of them singletons. This sample was also put to use in a study of yellow fever vaccine responses in identical twins.

This receptor was identified in a woman under 30 in good health. The gene calls are TRBV11-2 and TRBJ2-1; D not resolved. Sequenced material: CD4+ T cells sorted from blood. This CDR3 reads CASSLGFRSPTSYNEQFF. DNA for the CDR3: TGTGCCAGCAGCTTAGGGTTCAGGTCCCCAACTTCCTACAATGAGCAGTTCTTC.